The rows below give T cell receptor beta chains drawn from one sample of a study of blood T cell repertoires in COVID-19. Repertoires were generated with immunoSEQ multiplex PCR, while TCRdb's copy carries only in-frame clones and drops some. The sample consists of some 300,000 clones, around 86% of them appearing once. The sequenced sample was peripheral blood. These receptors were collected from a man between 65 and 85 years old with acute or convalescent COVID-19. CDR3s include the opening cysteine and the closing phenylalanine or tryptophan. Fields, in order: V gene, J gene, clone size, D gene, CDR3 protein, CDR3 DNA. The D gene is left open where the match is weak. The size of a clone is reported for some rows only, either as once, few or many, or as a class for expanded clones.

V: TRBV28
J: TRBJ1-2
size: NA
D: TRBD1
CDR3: CASSLSSGGSRNYGYTF
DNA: TGTGCCAGCAGTTTATCTTCAGGGGGCTCTCGGAACTATGGCTACACCTTC

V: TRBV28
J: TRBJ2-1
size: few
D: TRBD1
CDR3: CASSPWGQVLFNEQFF
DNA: TGTGCCAGCAGTCCCTGGGGACAGGTATTATTCAATGAGCAGTTCTTC

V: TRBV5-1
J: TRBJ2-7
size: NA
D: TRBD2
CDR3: CASSINSGGAYEQYF
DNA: TGCGCCAGCAGCATCAACAGCGGGGGGGCTTACGAGCAGTACTTC

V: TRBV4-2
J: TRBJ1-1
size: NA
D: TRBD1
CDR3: CASSQDQGATEAFF
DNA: TGTGCCAGCAGCCAAGACCAGGGGGCTACTGAAGCTTTCTTT

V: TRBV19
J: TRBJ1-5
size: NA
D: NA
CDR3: CASSTGISQPQHF
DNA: TGTGCCAGTAGTACGGGGATTTCGCAGCCCCAGCATTTT

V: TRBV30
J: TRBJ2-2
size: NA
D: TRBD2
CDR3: CAWASGGANTGELFF
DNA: TGTGCCTGGGCTAGCGGGGGAGCGAACACCGGGGAGCTGTTTTTT

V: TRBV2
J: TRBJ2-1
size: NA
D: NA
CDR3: CASSDVGGEQFF
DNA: TGTGCCAGCAGTGACGTCGGAGGTGAGCAGTTCTTC

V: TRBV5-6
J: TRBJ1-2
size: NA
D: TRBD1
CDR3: CASRLSRDSPNYGYTF
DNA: TGTGCCAGCAGGCTGTCCCGGGACAGTCCAAACTATGGCTACACCTTC

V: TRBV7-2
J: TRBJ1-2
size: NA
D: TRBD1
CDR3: CASSPSTGNNKWSF
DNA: TGTGCCAGCAGCCCCTCGACAGGGAATAATAAGTGGAGTTTC

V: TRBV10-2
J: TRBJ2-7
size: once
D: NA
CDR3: CASRNYRESYEQYF
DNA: TGCGCCAGCCGAAACTACAGGGAATCCTACGAGCAGTACTTC

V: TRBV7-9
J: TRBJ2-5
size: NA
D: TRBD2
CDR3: CASTPPRASGGLGKETQYF
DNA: TGTGCCAGCACCCCACCCCGGGCTAGCGGGGGGCTAGGGAAAGAGACCCAGTACTTC

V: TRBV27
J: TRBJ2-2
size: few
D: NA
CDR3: CASSIAPNSAGNTGELFF
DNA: TGTGCCAGCAGTATCGCCCCAAATAGCGCGGGGAACACCGGGGAGCTGTTTTTT

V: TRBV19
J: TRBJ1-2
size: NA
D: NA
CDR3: CASKLETGQANYGYTF
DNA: TGTGCCAGTAAGTTGGAAACGGGTCAAGCTAACTATGGCTACACCTTC

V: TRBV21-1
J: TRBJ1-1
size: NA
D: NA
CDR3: CASSRKKGRENTEAFF
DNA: TGTGCCAGCAGCAGAAAAAAAGGCAGGGAGAACACTGAAGCTTTCTTT

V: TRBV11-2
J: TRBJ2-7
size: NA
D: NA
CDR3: CASSDWGRHEQYF
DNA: TGTGCCAGCTCGGACTGGGGTCGGCACGAGCAGTACTTC

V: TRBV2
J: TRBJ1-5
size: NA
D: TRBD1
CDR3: CASSGQGVDQPQHF
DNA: TGTGCCAGCAGCGGACAGGGCGTGGATCAGCCCCAGCATTTT